A single sample gave rise to the 5 T cell receptor beta chains below, sequenced in a study of glioma-infiltrating T cells. Using RNA template, CDR3s of TCR alpha and beta were amplified with iRepertoire arm-PCR. Each CDR3 protein is one row after TCRdb ran MiXCR on the multiplex PCR reads. Of more than 300,000 distinct CDR3 sequences detected, roughly two fifths appear once; the ten largest clones hold around 13%. The sequenced material came from glioma tissue, nonneoplastic brain tissue, or PBMCs (not recorded which). These TCRs come from a human donor with low-grade glioma or glioblastoma, undergoing nonglioma brain surgery, or in good health (not recorded which).

As concerns this clonotype: One base away lies a much larger clone, so this may be a sequencing read error. The chain has TRBV27 and TRBJ2-1, with D maybe TRBD2 (5 bases). Germline CDR1 MNHEY, CDR2 SMNVEV (reference sequence). The CDR3 consists of 13 residues. V was pared by 3 bases and J by 13 bases, with 16 bases between. The CDR3 sequence: CASSLTGRETQFF. In DNA form, the CDR3 reads TGTGCCAGCAGTTTGACGGGGAGAGAGACCCAGTTCTTC.

Only one count was recorded for this clonotype. A much larger clone lies one base from this, so it may be a read error. The chain couples TRBV6-9 to TRBJ2-1, with D tentatively TRBD2 (6 bases). The J call may be faulty, since TRBJ2-7 better matches the DNA end. CDR1 is MNHGY, CDR2 SVAAGI, per germline. This CDR3 region has 15 residues. CDR3 region: CASSYHGTPGSEQYF. CDR3 nucleotides: TGTGCCAGCAGTTATCACGGGACTCCAGGGTCCGAGCAGTACTTC.

A few counts support this clonotype. The V gene is TRBV19, the J gene TRBJ2-1; 10 nucleotides line up with TRBD2. The CDR3 has 14 residues. Trimming took 6 bases from V and 8 from J; bases not matched to a gene: 7. Germline V gene data show CDR1 as LNHDA and CDR2 as SQIVND (reference sequence). The CDR3, as DNA: TGTGCCAGTAGCAAGCGGGAGGGAAGGGATGAGCAGTTCTTC. Its translation is CASSKREGRDEQFF.

On this clonotype itself: One end of the junction fails to match germline, which may point to a read error. The CDR3 region has the DNA TGCAGTGCTAGGCCGGGCGGGACAGATATGCAGTATTTT. It is translated as CSARPGGTDMQYF. The J gene is TRBJ2-3, the V gene TRBV20-1, with D possibly being TRBD1 (7 bases). Germline assignment: CDR1 DFQATT and CDR2 SNEGSKA (reference sequence). The length of the CDR3 is 13 residues.

This clonotype was picked up one time. The V and J genes are TRBV7-9 and TRBJ1-5; D is unclear. Germline values: CDR1 SEHNR, CDR2 FQNEAQ (reference sequence). V shed 5 bases and J shed 3 bases, with 5 bases lying between them. The CDR3 spans 12 residues. CDR3 protein: CASSQNNQPQHF. The DNA of the CDR3 is TGTGCCAGCAGCCAGAACAATCAGCCCCAGCATTTT.